This T cell receptor (beta chain) was profiled in a study of human T cells and chemical hapten exposure. This clonotype has a count of ten or more. TCRdb passed the RACE reads through MiXCR, listing each CDR3 protein once. This table has approximately 260,000 distinct CDR3 sequences, around 9.3% appearing once. Specified time point: pre-sensitization, week 0. Noted treatment: therapeutic diphenylcyclopropenone sensitization with weekly scalp DPC. There are 14 residues in the CDR3. The germline V gene has CDR1 DFQATT and CDR2 SNEGSKA (reference sequence). Losses at the gene ends were 5 bases for V and 5 bases for J; bases not matched to a gene: 8.

This chain uses TRBV20-1 with TRBJ2-3; 9 positions match TRBD1. The receptor was isolated from a woman between 40 and 55 years old with alopecia areata. Some clones in this sample may be carry-over from other donors' samples. The input for sequencing was whole blood, taken in connection with sensitization to the hapten diphenylcyclopropenone (DPC). In DNA, the CDR3 is TGCAGTGCTCAGGACAGGGGTCAAGGAGATACGCAGTATTTT. Translated: CSAQDRGQGDTQYF.